This T cell receptor beta chain derives from a study of cytomegalovirus exposure and HLA in healthy donors. J was trimmed by 2 bases and V by 4 bases; bases with no gene match: 7. CDR1 and CDR2 from the germline V gene are SGHDT and YYEEEE. This CDR3 is built from 17 residues. As regards this clone: As yet, its antigen is unknown.

The PCR had 60 Vbeta and 13 Jbeta primers. Assay: immunoSEQ multiplex PCR; the TCRdb copy retains only in-frame clones and omits some. The sample records some 150,000 clones, roughly three quarters being singletons. The study's findings and limits: A later analysis found TCR association rates differed by HLA locus, highest for DRB1 and lowest for HLA-C. Rarity held for most TCR sequences, but there were some public TCRs that occurred in many donors. TCR beta sequences numbering under 20,000 were associated with HLA alleles at 0.05 false discovery rate in a later analysis. Investigators reported over 150 TCR beta chains as tied to cytomegalovirus.

The TCR sequence derives from a human donor in good health. Material: PBMCs. This chain links TRBV5-6 with TRBJ2-3; 13 bases line up with TRBD2. CDR3 sequence (DNA): TGTGCCAGCAGCCGAGGACTAGCGGGGGACTACACAGATACGCAGTATTTT. Encoded protein: CASSRGLAGDYTDTQYF.